This T cell receptor beta chain was sequenced during a study of identical twins. A single record per CDR3 protein comes from TCRdb applying MiXCR to the 5' RACE reads. The sample has approximately 670,000 distinct CDR3 sequences; 6.1% are singletons. The sample consisted of naive T cells sorted from blood. The receptor was isolated from a man aged 18 to 29 in good health.

CDR3 coding DNA: TGTGCCAGCAGTTTCGGTCAGCCTAACTATGGCTACACCTTC. It translates to CASSFGQPNYGYTF. This chain links TRBV12-3 or TRBV12-4 with TRBJ1-2; unclear D gene. The V end was cut by 3 bases, the J end by 0 bases, with 8 bases between. The CDR3 runs 14 residues.